This T cell receptor beta chain was sequenced during a study of blood T cells in healthy people across ages. Germline CDR1 reads DFQATT; CDR2 reads SNEGSKA (reference sequence). This CDR3 region has 14 residues. Drawing of peripheral blood yielded roughly 9.3 milliliters from each donor. For the second PCR, which ran for 7 to 11 cycles, a sample-barcoded 5' primer and a J-beta primer mix were used. TCRdb passed the 5' RACE reads through MiXCR, listing each CDR3 protein once. The sample has approximately 2,000,000 distinct CDR3 sequences; about 39% are singletons. This receptor was taken from a human donor in good health. The chain joins TRBV20-1 to TRBJ2-7; TRBD1 matches 8 bases. The last part of the DNA fits TRBJ2-5 better; the J call may be wrong. The sequencing sample was made of blood. The CDR3 protein is CSATKGTGQETQYF. In DNA, the CDR3 is TGCAGTGCTACCAAAGGGACAGGTCAGGAGACCCAGTACTTC.